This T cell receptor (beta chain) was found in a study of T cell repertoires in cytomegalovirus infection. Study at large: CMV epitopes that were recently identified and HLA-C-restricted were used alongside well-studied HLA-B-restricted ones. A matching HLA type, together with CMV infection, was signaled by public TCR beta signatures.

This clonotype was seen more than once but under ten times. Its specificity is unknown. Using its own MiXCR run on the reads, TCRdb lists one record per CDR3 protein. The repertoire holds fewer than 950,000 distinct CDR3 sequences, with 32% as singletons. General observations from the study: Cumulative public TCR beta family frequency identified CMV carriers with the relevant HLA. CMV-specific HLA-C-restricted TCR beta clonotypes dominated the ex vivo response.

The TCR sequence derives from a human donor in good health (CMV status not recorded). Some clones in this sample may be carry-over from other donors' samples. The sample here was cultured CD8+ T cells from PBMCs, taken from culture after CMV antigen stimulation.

CDR3 residues: CASSQEEEEGFNYGYTF. Here the CDR3 DNA reads TGCGCCAGCAGCCAGGAGGAGGAGGAAGGTTTCAACTATGGCTACACCTTC. This chain links TRBV4-1 with TRBJ1-2; D call uncertain. Germline-derived CDR1 and CDR2 are MGHRA and YSYEKL. This CDR3 comprises 17 residues. The V and J ends lost 3 bases and 2 bases respectively, with 19 bases between them.